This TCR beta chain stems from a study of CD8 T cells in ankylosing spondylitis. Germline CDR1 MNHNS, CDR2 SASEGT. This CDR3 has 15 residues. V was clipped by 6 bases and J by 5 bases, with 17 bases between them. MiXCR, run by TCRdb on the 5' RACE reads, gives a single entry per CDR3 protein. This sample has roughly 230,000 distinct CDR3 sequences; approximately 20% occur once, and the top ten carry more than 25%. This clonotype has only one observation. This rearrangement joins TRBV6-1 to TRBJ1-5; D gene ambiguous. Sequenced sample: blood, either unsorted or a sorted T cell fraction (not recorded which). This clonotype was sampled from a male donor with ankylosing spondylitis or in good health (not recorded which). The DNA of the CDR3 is TGTGCCAGCAGCCCTGGAAGCAATCTCTATCAGCCCCAGCATTTT. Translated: CASSPGSNLYQPQHF.